This TCR beta chain was documented in a study of follicular helper T cells after annual influenza vaccination. Study information: After each seasonal flu vaccination, blood came on days 0, 7 and 28.

Indicated time point: 2014-2015 season, 7 days after vaccination. Blood volume per time point ranged from about 35 to 110 mL. This clone came up a few times. Germline V gene sequence: CDR1 SEHNR, CDR2 FQNEAQ (reference sequence). The CDR3 has 11 residues. Trimming pared 7 bases from V and 6 bases from J, leaving 10 bases between. The assay was immunoSEQ multiplex PCR, and TCRdb's table has in-frame clones only and misses some. The data contain 9,900 or so clones, about 83% of them singletons. This TCR came from an adult who received the influenza vaccine. The chain links TRBV7-9 to TRBJ2-7; D is ambiguous. The starting material was CXCR5- memory CD4+ T cells sorted from blood, obtained 7 days after influenza vaccination. CDR3 DNA sequence: TGTGCCAGCAACTCCATGGGCGAGCAGTACTTC. This sequence encodes CASNSMGEQYF.